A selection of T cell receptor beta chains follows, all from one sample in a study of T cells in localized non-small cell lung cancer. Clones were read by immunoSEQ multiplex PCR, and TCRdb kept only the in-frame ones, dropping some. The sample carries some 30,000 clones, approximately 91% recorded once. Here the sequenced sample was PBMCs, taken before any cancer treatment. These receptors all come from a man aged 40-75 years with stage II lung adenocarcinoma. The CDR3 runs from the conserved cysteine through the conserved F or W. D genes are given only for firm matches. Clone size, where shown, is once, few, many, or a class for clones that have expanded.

cdr3_aa: CASSPWGTSTDTQYF
cdr3_nt: TGTGCCAGCAGCCCTTGGGGGACCAGCACAGATACGCAGTATTTT
clone_size: .
v_call: TRBV5-6
j_call: TRBJ2-3
cdr3_length: 15
d_call: .

cdr3_aa: CASSAAGARVEQFF
cdr3_nt: TGTGCCAGCAGCGCGGCTGGGGCTCGTGTTGAGCAGTTCTTC
clone_size: .
v_call: TRBV7-2
j_call: TRBJ2-1
cdr3_length: 14
d_call: .

cdr3_aa: CASSDYREGEQYF
cdr3_nt: TGTGCCAGCAGTGATTACAGGGAAGGCGAGCAGTACTTC
clone_size: .
v_call: TRBV27
j_call: TRBJ2-7
cdr3_length: 13
d_call: .

cdr3_aa: CASSATQNTEAFF
cdr3_nt: TGTGCCAGCAGCGCGACACAGAACACTGAAGCTTTCTTT
clone_size: .
v_call: TRBV11-2
j_call: TRBJ1-1
cdr3_length: 13
d_call: .

cdr3_aa: CASSSRVQSSGANVLTF
cdr3_nt: TGCGCCAGCAGCTCGCGGGTGCAGAGCTCTGGGGCCAACGTCCTGACTTTC
clone_size: .
v_call: TRBV4-3
j_call: TRBJ2-6
cdr3_length: 17
d_call: .

cdr3_aa: CATSRPGQGLQPQHF
cdr3_nt: TGTGCCACCAGCAGACCAGGACAGGGACTACAGCCCCAGCATTTT
clone_size: once
v_call: TRBV15
j_call: TRBJ1-5
cdr3_length: 15
d_call: TRBD1

cdr3_aa: CASSLEGGNTIYF
cdr3_nt: TGTGCCAGCAGCCTTGAAGGGGGAAACACCATATATTTT
clone_size: .
v_call: TRBV9
j_call: TRBJ1-3
cdr3_length: 13
d_call: .

cdr3_aa: CASSLDTDTQYF
cdr3_nt: TGTGCCAGCAGCTTGGATACAGATACGCAGTATTTT
clone_size: .
v_call: TRBV7-2
j_call: TRBJ2-3
cdr3_length: 12
d_call: .

cdr3_aa: CASSPRGQGNYGYTF
cdr3_nt: TGTGCCAGCAGTCCCCGGGGACAGGGGAACTATGGCTACACCTTC
clone_size: once
v_call: TRBV28
j_call: TRBJ1-2
cdr3_length: 15
d_call: TRBD1

cdr3_aa: CASSYPVSGGGDTQYF
cdr3_nt: TGTGCCAGCAGTTACCCCGTGAGCGGGGGAGGAGATACGCAGTATTTT
clone_size: once
v_call: TRBV6-6
j_call: TRBJ2-3
cdr3_length: 16
d_call: TRBD2

cdr3_aa: CASSLRNISVVAEADTQYF
cdr3_nt: TGCGCCAGCAGTTTACGTAACATTTCGGTGGTAGCGGAGGCAGATACGCAGTATTTT
clone_size: .
v_call: TRBV5-1
j_call: TRBJ2-3
cdr3_length: 19
d_call: .

cdr3_aa: CASSLTRQGGHEQFF
cdr3_nt: TGTGCCAGCAGCCTAACCAGGCAGGGAGGTCATGAGCAGTTCTTC
clone_size: .
v_call: TRBV7-2
j_call: TRBJ2-1
cdr3_length: 15
d_call: .

cdr3_aa: CAARIAGGYNEQFF
cdr3_nt: TGTGCCGCCCGAATAGCGGGAGGGTACAATGAGCAGTTCTTC
clone_size: .
v_call: TRBV30
j_call: TRBJ2-1
cdr3_length: 14
d_call: TRBD2

cdr3_aa: CASSGTGDTEAFF
cdr3_nt: TGTGCCAGCAGCGGGACAGGGGACACTGAAGCTTTCTTT
clone_size: .
v_call: TRBV9
j_call: TRBJ1-1
cdr3_length: 13
d_call: TRBD1

cdr3_aa: CASSYRETEAFF
cdr3_nt: TGTGCCAGCAGTTACCGGGAAACTGAAGCTTTCTTT
clone_size: .
v_call: TRBV6-6
j_call: TRBJ1-1
cdr3_length: 12
d_call: .

cdr3_aa: CASSNIRGRNEQFF
cdr3_nt: TGTGCCAGCAGTAATATCAGGGGGCGGAATGAGCAGTTCTTC
clone_size: .
v_call: TRBV11-1
j_call: TRBJ2-1
cdr3_length: 14
d_call: TRBD1

cdr3_aa: CASSSTGQGGSGNTIYF
cdr3_nt: TGTGCCAGCAGCTCGACGGGACAGGGCGGCTCTGGAAACACCATATATTTT
clone_size: once
v_call: TRBV7-9
j_call: TRBJ1-3
cdr3_length: 17
d_call: TRBD1

cdr3_aa: CASSLLFLQGMSNQPQHF
cdr3_nt: TGTGCCAGCAGTTTATTGTTTCTTCAGGGGATGAGCAATCAGCCCCAGCATTTT
clone_size: .
v_call: TRBV28
j_call: TRBJ1-5
cdr3_length: 18
d_call: .

cdr3_aa: CASSPGTSGNTGELFF
cdr3_nt: TGTGCCAGCAGTCCCGGGACTAGCGGGAACACCGGGGAGCTGTTTTTT
clone_size: .
v_call: TRBV6-6
j_call: TRBJ2-2
cdr3_length: 16
d_call: TRBD2

cdr3_aa: CASRPLEEAGRTQYF
cdr3_nt: TGTGCCAGCAGGCCTCTTGAAGAGGCAGGTCGGACCCAGTACTTC
clone_size: once
v_call: TRBV2
j_call: TRBJ2-5
cdr3_length: 15
d_call: .

cdr3_aa: CASSQDRAGGENTEAFF
cdr3_nt: TGCGCCAGCAGCCAAGATAGGGCAGGGGGCGAGAACACTGAAGCTTTCTTT
clone_size: few
v_call: TRBV4-1
j_call: TRBJ1-1
cdr3_length: 17
d_call: TRBD1

cdr3_aa: CASSEAGTSNYGYTF
cdr3_nt: TGTGCCAGCAGTGAAGCTGGAACAAGTAACTATGGCTACACCTTC
clone_size: .
v_call: TRBV2
j_call: TRBJ1-2
cdr3_length: 15
d_call: .

cdr3_aa: CAGGRGDTQYF
cdr3_nt: TGTGCCGGAGGACGTGGAGATACGCAGTATTTT
clone_size: .
v_call: TRBV6-6
j_call: TRBJ2-3
cdr3_length: 11
d_call: .

cdr3_aa: CASSQDGLAGFDRTGELFF
cdr3_nt: TGCGCCAGCAGCCAAGATGGGCTAGCGGGTTTTGATCGCACCGGGGAGCTGTTTTTT
clone_size: .
v_call: TRBV4-1
j_call: TRBJ2-2
cdr3_length: 19
d_call: TRBD2

cdr3_aa: CASSLAGGIVNYEQYF
cdr3_nt: TGTGCCAGCAGCTTGGCCGGCGGGATCGTGAACTACGAGCAGTACTTC
clone_size: .
v_call: TRBV5-5
j_call: TRBJ2-7
cdr3_length: 16
d_call: .

cdr3_aa: CASSSPPFGDGYTF
cdr3_nt: TGCGCCAGCAGCTCCCCTCCCTTCGGGGATGGCTACACCTTC
clone_size: .
v_call: TRBV4-1
j_call: TRBJ1-2
cdr3_length: 14
d_call: .

cdr3_aa: CASRSGGREAFF
cdr3_nt: TGTGCCAGCCGCTCTGGAGGGAGGGAAGCTTTCTTT
clone_size: .
v_call: TRBV5-8
j_call: TRBJ1-1
cdr3_length: 12
d_call: .

cdr3_aa: CASNQPGLSNQPQHF
cdr3_nt: TGTGCCAGCAACCAACCAGGGCTCAGCAATCAGCCCCAGCATTTT
clone_size: few
v_call: TRBV28
j_call: TRBJ1-5
cdr3_length: 15
d_call: .

cdr3_aa: CASSVADASYEQYF
cdr3_nt: TGTGCCAGCAGCGTAGCGGACGCCTCCTACGAGCAGTACTTC
clone_size: .
v_call: TRBV9
j_call: TRBJ2-7
cdr3_length: 14
d_call: .

cdr3_aa: CASSQDLIPNYGYTF
cdr3_nt: TGCGCCAGCAGCCAAGATTTAATTCCTAACTATGGCTACACCTTC
clone_size: .
v_call: TRBV4-3
j_call: TRBJ1-2
cdr3_length: 15
d_call: .

cdr3_aa: CASSGGTVVNTEAFF
cdr3_nt: TGTGCCAGTAGTGGGGGGACAGTCGTGAACACTGAAGCTTTCTTT
clone_size: .
v_call: TRBV19
j_call: TRBJ1-1
cdr3_length: 15
d_call: TRBD1

cdr3_aa: CASSDNNYGYTF
cdr3_nt: TGTGCCAGCTCCGACAATAACTATGGCTACACCTTC
clone_size: .
v_call: TRBV18
j_call: TRBJ1-2
cdr3_length: 12
d_call: .

cdr3_aa: CASSFLANTIYF
cdr3_nt: TGTGCCAGCAGCTTTCTTGCAAACACCATATATTTT
clone_size: .
v_call: TRBV7-9
j_call: TRBJ1-3
cdr3_length: 12
d_call: .

cdr3_aa: CATSRAGTGNTGELFF
cdr3_nt: TGTGCCACCAGCAGAGCCGGGACAGGGAACACCGGGGAGCTGTTTTTT
clone_size: .
v_call: TRBV15
j_call: TRBJ2-2
cdr3_length: 16
d_call: TRBD1

cdr3_aa: CASSLARGNYNEQFF
cdr3_nt: TGTGCCAGCAGCTTGGCCAGGGGAAACTACAATGAGCAGTTCTTC
clone_size: .
v_call: TRBV5-4
j_call: TRBJ2-1
cdr3_length: 15
d_call: .

cdr3_aa: CASSLPGGYRTDTQYF
cdr3_nt: TGTGCCAGCAGCTTGCCGGGAGGCTACCGCACAGATACGCAGTATTTT
clone_size: .
v_call: TRBV5-4
j_call: TRBJ2-3
cdr3_length: 16
d_call: TRBD2

cdr3_aa: CASSSLGQPADEQYF
cdr3_nt: TGTGCCAGCTCGTCGTTGGGACAGCCGGCGGACGAGCAGTACTTC
clone_size: .
v_call: TRBV18
j_call: TRBJ2-7
cdr3_length: 15
d_call: TRBD1

cdr3_aa: CAISDPGRQETQYF
cdr3_nt: TGTGCCATCAGTGACCCGGGGCGGCAAGAGACCCAGTACTTC
clone_size: .
v_call: TRBV10-3
j_call: TRBJ2-5
cdr3_length: 14
d_call: .

cdr3_aa: CASSPAGGELRNGETQYF
cdr3_nt: TGTGCCAGCAGCCCAGCGGGAGGGGAGTTGAGGAACGGGGAGACCCAGTACTTC
clone_size: .
v_call: TRBV11-3
j_call: TRBJ2-5
cdr3_length: 18
d_call: TRBD2

cdr3_aa: CASSPRQGPLVRYTF
cdr3_nt: TGTGCCAGCAGTCCCCGACAGGGTCCCCTGGTCCGCTACACCTTC
clone_size: .
v_call: TRBV28
j_call: TRBJ1-2
cdr3_length: 15
d_call: TRBD1

cdr3_aa: CASTGLGVADEQFF
cdr3_nt: TGTGCCAGCACCGGACTAGGGGTGGCGGATGAGCAGTTCTTC
clone_size: .
v_call: TRBV2
j_call: TRBJ2-1
cdr3_length: 14
d_call: TRBD2

cdr3_aa: CASSLEGSYSYEQYF
cdr3_nt: TGCGCCAGCAGCTTGGAGGGCAGCTACTCCTACGAGCAGTACTTC
clone_size: .
v_call: TRBV5-1
j_call: TRBJ2-7
cdr3_length: 15
d_call: .

cdr3_aa: CASSVDSNQPQHF
cdr3_nt: TGTGCCAGCAGCGTCGATAGCAATCAGCCCCAGCATTTT
clone_size: few
v_call: TRBV6-5
j_call: TRBJ1-5
cdr3_length: 13
d_call: .

cdr3_aa: CASSLGRKAFF
cdr3_nt: TGCGCCAGCAGCTTGGGGCGTAAAGCTTTCTTT
clone_size: .
v_call: TRBV5-1
j_call: TRBJ1-1
cdr3_length: 11
d_call: .

cdr3_aa: CASPLGLAGGTSTDTQYF
cdr3_nt: TGTGCCAGCCCCCTTGGACTAGCGGGAGGAACTAGCACAGATACGCAGTATTTT
clone_size: .
v_call: TRBV5-8
j_call: TRBJ2-3
cdr3_length: 18
d_call: TRBD2

cdr3_aa: CASRPAPSGANVLTF
cdr3_nt: TGTGCCAGCAGGCCTGCACCTTCTGGGGCCAACGTCCTGACTTTC
clone_size: .
v_call: TRBV7-2
j_call: TRBJ2-6
cdr3_length: 15
d_call: .

cdr3_aa: CASSSQPGFYGYTF
cdr3_nt: TGTGCCAGCAGTTCCCAGCCGGGTTTCTATGGCTACACCTTC
clone_size: .
v_call: TRBV27
j_call: TRBJ1-2
cdr3_length: 14
d_call: .